The 13 T cell receptor beta chains reported below all come from one sample, sequenced in a study of response to subunit inactivated influenza vaccine. TCRdb re-derived calls from the RT-PCR reads in MiXCR, one entry per CDR3 protein. Of hundreds of thousands of distinct CDR3 sequences in the sample, 14% were seen once. Material: PBMCs from blood, obtained approximately 15 days before vaccination. These receptors were taken from a man aged 45-65 years who received an inactivated influenza vaccine.

The chain links TRBV14 to TRBJ2-1; 7 bases line up with TRBD2. This CDR3 has 13 residues. Trimming cost V 5 bases and J 9 bases; bases outside gene matches: 7. Germline assignment: CDR1 SGHDN and CDR2 FVKESK. The CDR3 is CASSWTSNGEQFF. Here the CDR3 DNA reads TGTGCCAGCAGCTGGACTAGTAACGGTGAGCAGTTCTTC.

J is TRBJ2-5 and V is TRBV2, with D possibly called TRBD1 or TRBD2 (5 bases each). The CDR3 has 13 residues. Trimming left V 3 bases short and J 1 base short, with 6 bases between. Germline CDR1 SNHLY, CDR2 FYNNEI. The DNA for the CDR3 is TGTGCCAGCAGTGAGAGGGGCCAAGAGACCCAGTACTTC. Its protein product is CASSERGQETQYF.

This chain uses TRBV7-9 with TRBJ1-2; 8 nucleotides match TRBD1. J gave up 2 bases and V 3 bases, and 5 bases lay outside the gene matches. The CDR3 totals 15 residues. Germline assignment: CDR1 SEHNR and CDR2 FQNEAQ (reference sequence). The CDR3 spells CASSLGDRINYGYTF. The CDR3 DNA reads TGTGCCAGCAGCTTGGGGGACAGGATCAACTATGGCTACACCTTC.

The V gene is TRBV5-1, the J gene TRBJ2-3; 12 nucleotides match TRBD1. Germline values: CDR1 SGHRS, CDR2 YFSETQ. This CDR3 has 15 amino acids. V was pared by 4 bases and J by 3 bases, with 3 bases of the junction left unmatched. CDR3 in amino acids: CASSEGQGATDTQYF. The CDR3, as DNA: TGCGCCAGCAGCGAGGGACAGGGGGCGACAGATACGCAGTATTTT.

This clonotype was observed a handful of times. The chain is built from TRBV7-2 and TRBJ2-7; TRBD2 might be the D (6 bases). With 4 bases removed from V and 4 bases from J, the gap between germline ends came to 14 bases. CDR3 length: 14 amino acids. Germline CDR1 is SGHTA and CDR2 is FQGNSA. The CDR3 sequence is CASSSAGIAYEQYF. CDR3 DNA sequence: TGTGCCAGCAGCTCGGCGGGAATAGCGTACGAGCAGTACTTC.

The gene calls are TRBV24-1 and TRBJ1-2; no reliable D call. The CDR3 runs to 13 residues. Trimming pared 1 base from V and 4 bases from J, leaving 6 bases between. Germline V lookup: CDR1 KGHDR, CDR2 SFDVKD. CDR3 sequence: CATSDFSFYGYTF. CDR3 nucleotides: TGTGCCACCAGTGATTTTTCATTCTATGGCTACACCTTC.

The chain joins TRBV5-6 to TRBJ1-1; D not certain. V was shortened by 3 bases and J by 4 bases, with 19 bases between the two germline ends. Per the germline V gene, CDR1 is SGHDT and CDR2 is YYEEEE. The CDR3 is made up of 16 amino acids. CDR3: CASSSEGAERSTEAFF. The CDR3 DNA sequence: TGTGCCAGCAGCTCGGAGGGCGCGGAGAGAAGCACTGAAGCTTTCTTT. The complete variable domain, with remaining parts taken from reference TRBV5-6 and TRBJ1-1, reads DAGVTQSPTHLIKTRGQQVTLRCSPKSGHDTVSWYQQALGQGPQFIFQYYEEEERQRGNFPDRFSGHQFPNYSSELNVNALLLGDSALYLCASSSEGAERSTEAFFGQGTRLTVV.

V and J are TRBV15 and TRBJ2-3; no firm D call. CDR1 is LNHNV and CDR2 is YYDKDF in the germline V gene (reference sequence). The CDR3 has 12 amino acids. V shed 3 bases and J shed 6 bases, with 7 bases lying between them. CDR3 sequence reads: CATSRPKDTQYF. The CDR3 DNA reads TGTGCCACCAGCAGGCCGAAGGATACGCAGTATTTT. The variable domain in full, with the rest retrieved from reference TRBV15 and TRBJ2-3, is DAMVIQNPRYQVTQFGKPVTLSCSQTLNHNVMYWYQQKSSQAPKLLFHYYDKDFNNEADTPDNFQSRRPNTSFCFLDIRSPGLGDTAMYLCATSRPKDTQYFGPGTRLTVL.

The J gene is TRBJ2-1, the V gene TRBV4-3, with D unresolved. V lost 3 bases, J lost 9 bases, and 24 bases lay in between. CDR3 length: 17 amino acids. Looked up from germline, CDR1 is LGHNA and CDR2 is YSLEER. This CDR3 reads CASSQGIGLAGTTEQFF. The CDR3 nucleotides read TGCGCCAGCAGCCAGGGTATCGGGTTGGCAGGCACAACTGAGCAGTTCTTC.

This clonotype was seen more than once but under ten times. This chain joins TRBV10-3 and TRBJ2-3; D perhaps matches TRBD2 (6 bases). This CDR3 spans 14 amino acids. The germline gives CDR1 ENHRY, CDR2 SYGVKD. V was pared by 0 bases and J by 6 bases, with 10 bases between. CDR3 sequence: CAISESGGPDTQYF. CDR3 DNA: TGTGCCATCAGTGAGTCGGGGGGACCGGATACGCAGTATTTT.

V and J are TRBV27 and TRBJ2-3; 15 bases fit TRBD2. Germline CDR1 and CDR2: MNHEY and SMNVEV (reference sequence). J gave up 5 bases and V 5 bases, and 14 bases lay outside the gene matches. There are 19 residues in the CDR3. Written as DNA, the CDR3 is TGTGCCAGCAGTCCCGGACTAGCGGGGGGGCTGCGTTTTGGAGATACGCAGTATTTT. The encoded protein is CASSPGLAGGLRFGDTQYF.

This clonotype has at least ten counts. The chain combines TRBV5-1 with TRBJ2-2; tentative D call: TRBD2 (5 bases). The CDR3 contains 17 residues. Trimming pared 1 base from V and 3 bases from J, leaving 16 bases between. From germline, CDR1 is SGHRS and CDR2 YFSETQ. CDR3 sequence (DNA): TGCGCCAGCAGCTTGAACCGGGATCCGGGTTACACCGGGGAGCTGTTTTTT. Its translation is CASSLNRDPGYTGELFF.

The V gene is TRBV12-3 or TRBV12-4, the J gene TRBJ2-7, with TRBD1 matching 8 bases. V gave up 5 bases and J gave up 5 bases; unmatched junction bases: 5. The CDR3 consists of 13 residues. This chain's CDR3 is CASSTGGFNEQYF. Here the CDR3 DNA reads TGTGCCAGCAGTACAGGGGGATTTAACGAGCAGTACTTC.